These T cell receptor beta chains were read from a single sample in a study of shared clonotypes between healthy human individuals. TCRdb's copy holds only in-frame clones and misses some; the assay was immunoSEQ multiplex PCR. The sample gives fewer than 2.5 million clones, roughly 93% of which show up once; 0.35% to 0.45% is in the top ten. Sequencing used naive CD4+ T cells from PBMCs. These receptors came from a man between 18 and 29 years old in good health. Some clones in this sample may be carry-over from other donors' samples. Both conserved end residues are part of each CDR3. The D gene is left open where the match is weak. Clone size is not always given. Where it is, it says once, few, many or a class for expanded clones.

-	TRBV7-9	-	TRBJ1-1	CASSPTTANTEAFF	TGTGCCAGCAGCCCCACGACAGCGAACACTGAAGCTTTCTTT
-	TRBV7-9	-	TRBJ2-5	CASSSSQGFVMAQYF	TGTGCCAGCAGCTCATCACAGGGTTTTGTCATGGCCCAGTACTTC
-	TRBV7-9	-	TRBJ1-1	CANAPPIVGGINTEAFF	TGTGCCAACGCGCCCCCCATTGTCGGGGGAATTAACACTGAAGCTTTCTTT
-	TRBV15	-	TRBJ1-3	CATSVGQSPRTIYF	TGTGCCACCAGCGTGGGGCAGTCGCCGCGTACCATATATTTT
-	TRBV6-5	-	TRBJ2-6	CASSRRDSGANVLTF	TGTGCCAGCAGTCGAAGGGACTCTGGGGCCAACGTCCTGACTTTC
-	TRBV7-5	-	TRBJ2-3	CVRSSTGALSTDTQYF	TGTGTCAGAAGCTCTACAGGGGCCCTAAGCACAGATACGCAGTATTTT
-	TRBV5-1	TRBD1	TRBJ1-2	CASSLGGTENYGYTF	TGCGCCAGCAGCTTGGGGGGGACAGAGAACTATGGCTACACCTTC
-	TRBV21-1	-	TRBJ1-5	CASSKGKSNQPQHF	TGTGCCAGCAGCAAGGGCAAATCCAATCAGCCCCAGCATTTT
-	TRBV7-3	TRBD2	TRBJ2-7	CASSLSPASGSLVQYF	TGTGCCAGCAGCCTGTCCCCAGCTAGCGGGAGTCTCGTGCAGTACTTC
-	TRBV5-1	-	TRBJ2-7	CASSIGSNSYEQYF	TGCGCCAGCAGCATCGGATCAAACTCCTACGAGCAGTACTTC
-	TRBV21-1	-	TRBJ1-1	CASGGGQTVARGPWTEAFF	TGTGCCAGCGGGGGGGGCCAGACGGTGGCCCGGGGGCCGTGGACTGAAGCTTTCTTT
-	TRBV27	TRBD1	TRBJ1-1	CASRNGQGRKTEAFF	TGTGCCAGCAGAAACGGACAGGGGAGAAAAACTGAAGCTTTCTTT
-	TRBV15	-	TRBJ1-2	CATSRVLTGDLWDGYTF	TGTGCCACCAGCAGAGTTTTGACTGGGGATCTTTGGGATGGCTACACCTTC
-	TRBV6-1	-	TRBJ1-4	CASSFARTVDEKLFF	TGTGCCAGCAGTTTCGCAAGGACAGTAGATGAAAAACTGTTTTTT
-	TRBV6-5	-	TRBJ1-6	CASSSRSSYNSPLHF	TGTGCCAGCAGTTCCAGGAGCTCCTATAATTCACCCCTCCACTTT
-	TRBV7-3	-	TRBJ2-3	CASSFSSGTDTQYF	TGTGCCAGCAGCTTTAGTAGTGGGACAGATACGCAGTATTTT
-	TRBV2	-	TRBJ1-5	CASSVASDVQPQHF	TGTGCCAGCAGTGTAGCTTCGGATGTTCAGCCCCAGCATTTT
-	TRBV18	-	TRBJ2-2	CASSPTGANTGELFF	TGTGCCAGCTCACCGACAGGAGCGAACACCGGGGAGCTGTTTTTT
once	TRBV30	-	TRBJ2-1	CAYTGYNEQFF	TGTGCTTACACAGGTTACAATGAGCAGTTCTTC
-	TRBV29-1	TRBD2	TRBJ2-6	CSVGTSGDSGANVLTF	TGCAGCGTTGGGACTAGCGGGGACTCTGGGGCCAACGTCCTGACTTTC
once	TRBV30	-	TRBJ1-5	CAWSPDYSNQPQHF	TGTGCCTGGAGTCCCGATTATAGCAATCAGCCCCAGCATTTT
-	TRBV18	-	TRBJ1-4	CASSLRRGSEKLFF	TGTGCCAGCTCACTTCGACGGGGGAGCGAAAAACTGTTTTTT
-	TRBV9	TRBD1	TRBJ1-2	CASSPSGTGGVLWDGYTF	TGTGCCAGCAGCCCATCCGGGACAGGGGGCGTTTTATGGGATGGCTACACCTTC